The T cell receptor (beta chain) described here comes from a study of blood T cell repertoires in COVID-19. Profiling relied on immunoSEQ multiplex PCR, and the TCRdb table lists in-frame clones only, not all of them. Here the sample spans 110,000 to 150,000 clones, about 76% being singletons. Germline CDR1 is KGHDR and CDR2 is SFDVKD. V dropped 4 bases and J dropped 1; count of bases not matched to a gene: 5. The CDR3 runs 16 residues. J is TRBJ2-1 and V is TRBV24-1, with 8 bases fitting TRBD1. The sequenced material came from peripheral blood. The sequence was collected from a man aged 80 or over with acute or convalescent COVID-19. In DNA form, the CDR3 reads TGTGCCACCAGTGACCCTACAGGGGGATCCTACAATGAGCAGTTCTTC. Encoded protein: CATSDPTGGSYNEQFF.